The 22 T cell receptor beta chains listed next were all sequenced from one sample in a study of blood T cell repertoires in COVID-19. The protocol was immunoSEQ multiplex PCR, while the TCRdb copy is restricted to in-frame clones and leaves out a portion. Among tens of thousands of clones listed, 85% were seen once. Sequencing was done on a sample of peripheral blood. The receptors were gathered from a human donor in a cohort sampled during active COVID-19.

The chain links TRBV9 to TRBJ2-1, with 7 positions matching TRBD1. CDR3 length equals 15 residues. V dropped 0 bases and J dropped 7; count of bases not matched to a gene: 7. Germline V gene sequence: CDR1 SGDLS, CDR2 YYNGEE. CDR3: CASSVEGAWGNEQFF. The CDR3 region has the DNA TGTGCCAGCAGCGTAGAGGGGGCTTGGGGAAATGAGCAGTTCTTC.

This clone turned up a few times. This chain uses TRBV28 with TRBJ1-1; tentative D call: TRBD1 (5 bases). Germline V gene lookup returns CDR1 MDHEN and CDR2 SYDVKM. V shed 2 bases and J shed 5 bases, with 6 bases lying between them. This CDR3 contains 12 residues. The CDR3 DNA follows: TGTGCCAGCAGTTTACAGGGTACTGAAGCTTTCTTT. It codes for CASSLQGTEAFF.

The chain is built from TRBV7-8 and TRBJ2-1, with TRBD2 matching 10 bases. Germline V gene sequence: CDR1 SGHVS, CDR2 FQNEAQ. This CDR3 contains 15 residues. V gave up 2 bases and J gave up 8 bases; unmatched junction bases: 6. Here the CDR3 reads CASSLSLAGAYEQFF. CDR3 coding DNA: TGTGCCAGCAGCTTAAGTCTAGCGGGAGCTTATGAGCAGTTCTTC. The variable domain in full, with the rest retrieved from reference TRBV7-8 and TRBJ2-1, is GAGVSQSPRYKVAKRGQDVALRCDPISGHVSLFWYQQALGQGPEFLTYFQNEAQLDKSGLPSDRFFAERPEGSVSTLKIQRTQQEDSAVYLCASSLSLAGAYEQFFGPGTRLTVL.

V and J are TRBV5-4 and TRBJ2-1, with TRBD2 matching over 9 bases. V lost 4 bases to trimming and J lost 6 bases; unmatched junction nucleotides: 14. The germline CDR1 and CDR2 sequences are SGHNT and YYREEE (reference sequence). The CDR3 consists of 17 residues. CDR3 loop: CASSPPYGGRAGNEQFF. For the CDR3, the DNA is TGTGCCAGCAGCCCTCCTTATGGCGGGAGGGCCGGCAATGAGCAGTTCTTC.

V and J are TRBV11-3 and TRBJ2-7, with TRBD1 identical over 11 bases. The germline V gene encodes CDR1 SGHNT and CDR2 YENEEA. V shed 3 bases and J 0 bases; nucleotides not matched to a gene: 1. This CDR3 contains 15 residues. This CDR3 reads CASSFGTGGSYEQYF. DNA of the CDR3: TGTGCCAGCAGCTTCGGGACAGGGGGCTCCTACGAGCAGTACTTC. Complete variable domain (other parts from reference TRBV11-3 and TRBJ2-7): EAGVVQSPRYKIIEKKQPVAFWCNPISGHNTLYWYLQNLGQGPELLIRYENEEAVDDSQLPKDRFSAERLKGVDSTLKIQPAELGDSAVYLCASSFGTGGSYEQYFGPGTRLTVT.

The chain joins TRBV11-3 to TRBJ2-2; D unresolved. CDR1 is SGHNT, CDR2 YENEEA, per germline. Trimming stripped 5 bases from V and 7 bases from J, with 11 bases between. CDR3 size: 13 residues. In DNA, the CDR3 is TGTGCCAGCAGCATCCGGCCGGGCGGGGAGCTGTTTTTT. Its protein product is CASSIRPGGELFF.

This chain connects TRBV19 to TRBJ2-1; 10 bases are a match to TRBD1. The CDR3 loop spans 15 amino acids. V was pared by 6 bases and J by 8 bases, with 10 bases of the junction left unmatched. Germline lookup yields CDR1 LNHDA and CDR2 SQIVND (reference sequence). As DNA, the CDR3 is TGTGCCAGTAGGACACCGGGACAGGGGTTGTATGAGCAGTTCTTC. This codes for CASRTPGQGLYEQFF.

V and J are TRBV29-1 and TRBJ1-2, with D tentatively TRBD1 (6 bases). Germline CDR1 SQVTM, CDR2 ANQGSEA. With 1 base removed from V and 8 bases from J, the gap between germline ends came to 23 bases. The CDR3 has 16 residues. In DNA form, the CDR3 reads TGCAGCGTTGAAGCAGTTGGGGGCCCACGATTCTTCGGCTACACCTTC. Its protein is CSVEAVGGPRFFGYTF.

V gene TRBV2 combines with J gene TRBJ1-2; TRBD1 is a possible D gene (6 bases). There are 12 residues in the CDR3. The V end lost 5 bases, the J end lost 8 bases, and 12 bases lay between the germline ends. The germline V gene has CDR1 SNHLY and CDR2 FYNNEI. CDR3 protein: CASSSTGKGYTF. The CDR3, as DNA: TGTGCCAGCAGTAGTACAGGGAAGGGCTACACCTTC.

This clone showed up just a few times. The chain is built from TRBV3-1 (or the pseudogene TRBV3-2) and TRBJ2-5, with 9 nucleotides matching TRBD2. V shed 4 bases, J shed 5 bases, and the junction held 5 bases outside the gene matches. The CDR3 contains 14 residues. Germline V gives CDR1 LGHDT, CDR2 YNNKEL (reference sequence). The CDR3, as DNA: TGTGCCAGCAGCCGAGCAGGGACTAGCGAGACCCAGTACTTC. Translated, it gives CASSRAGTSETQYF.

This chain links TRBV28 with TRBJ2-5; perhaps TRBD1 as D (6 bases). This CDR3 has 14 residues. V was clipped by 6 bases and J by 4 bases, with 15 bases between them. CDR1 is MDHEN, CDR2 SYDVKM, per germline. CDR3 coding DNA: TGTGCCAGCAGAGGGGGTACGGTGGGAGAGACCCAGTACTTC. It translates to CASRGGTVGETQYF.

V usage is TRBV6-5 and J usage is TRBJ2-5; weak D call: TRBD2 (5 bases). Germline loops: CDR1 MNHEY, CDR2 SVGAGI. The V end lost 7 bases, the J end lost 5 bases, and 14 bases lay between the germline ends. The CDR3 runs to 13 residues. The CDR3 is CASITGVGETQYF. CDR3 coding DNA: TGTGCCAGCATTACCGGGGTCGGGGAGACCCAGTACTTC.

In this sample, this clone turned up once. The chain uses TRBV18 and TRBJ2-1; D remains ambiguous. Germline values: CDR1 KGHSH, CDR2 LQKENI. V lost 0 bases and J 8 bases, leaving 8 bases between the germline ends. The CDR3 totals 13 residues. The CDR3 loop is CASSPPSGYEQFF. The CDR3 DNA follows: TGTGCCAGCTCACCACCTTCCGGGTATGAGCAGTTCTTC. Complete variable domain (other parts from reference TRBV18 and TRBJ2-1): NAGVMQNPRHLVRRRGQEARLRCSPMKGHSHVYWYRQLPEEGLKFMVYLQKENIIDESGMPKERFSAEFPKEGPSILRIQQVVRGDSAAYFCASSPPSGYEQFFGPGTRLTVL.

The rearrangement joins TRBV3-1 (or the pseudogene TRBV3-2) to TRBJ2-3, with TRBD1 as a possible D gene (6 bases). Trimming took off 2 bases at V and 1 base at J, with 10 bases between the two ends. The CDR3 totals 15 residues. Germline-derived CDR1 and CDR2 are LGHDT and YNNKEL (reference sequence). CDR3 loop: CASSQFRGGTDTQYF. The CDR3 DNA sequence: TGTGCCAGCAGCCAATTCAGGGGAGGCACAGATACGCAGTATTTT.

The sample holds a few counts of this clone. The rearrangement links TRBV28 to TRBJ2-7; D unclear. V was shortened by 5 bases and J by 6 bases, with 17 bases between the two germline ends. The CDR3 covers 14 residues. CDR1 and CDR2 (germline): MDHEN, SYDVKM. The CDR3 DNA follows: TGTGCCAGCAGTCGACTCGATACTGGCCCCGAGCAGTACTTC. Translated: CASSRLDTGPEQYF.

The rearrangement joins TRBV24-1 to TRBJ2-1; 7 bases match TRBD1. J was trimmed by 4 bases and V by 3 bases; bases with no gene match: 2. Germline loops: CDR1 KGHDR, CDR2 SFDVKD. The CDR3 runs 14 residues. The CDR3 loop reads CATSDLDRYNEQFF. The CDR3 DNA reads TGTGCCACCAGTGATCTGGACAGGTACAATGAGCAGTTCTTC.

The chain links TRBV5-1 to TRBJ2-7; TRBD2 is a possible D gene (6 bases). Germline lookup yields CDR1 SGHRS and CDR2 YFSETQ. With 4 bases removed from V and 1 base from J, the gap between germline ends came to 15 bases. CDR3 length equals 15 residues. DNA of the CDR3: TGCGCCAGCAGCCCGTCACCGGGACTTTCCTACGAGCAGTACTTC. This codes for CASSPSPGLSYEQYF.

The J gene is TRBJ2-7, the V gene TRBV3-1 (or the pseudogene TRBV3-2); 13 nucleotides match TRBD2. Germline CDR1 LGHDT, CDR2 YNNKEL (reference sequence). CDR3 size: 15 residues. After removal of 4 bases from V and 5 bases from J, the junction contained 5 bases not matched to a gene. In DNA, the CDR3 is TGTGCCAGCAGCCGAACTAGCGGGAGGGAGAACGAGCAGTACTTC. This translates into CASSRTSGRENEQYF.

The gene calls are TRBV28 and TRBJ2-1, with 12 positions matching TRBD1. The CDR3 has 14 amino acids. The germline gives CDR1 MDHEN, CDR2 SYDVKM. V dropped 6 bases and J dropped 9; count of bases not matched to a gene: 6. CDR3 amino acids: CASSTGTGGVEQFF. CDR3 DNA: TGTGCCAGCAGCACCGGGACAGGGGGCGTTGAGCAGTTCTTC.

The chain recombines TRBV5-1 with TRBJ2-3, with 7 bases aligning to TRBD2. The CDR3 has 17 amino acids. Looked up from germline, CDR1 is SGHRS and CDR2 is YFSETQ. The J segment lost 4 bases and the V segment lost 2 bases, leaving 13 bases of the junction unmatched. The DNA for the CDR3 is TGCGCCAGCAGCTTTTTAGGTGGGGGGGAGGCCCCAGATACGCAGTATTTT. Its protein is CASSFLGGGEAPDTQYF.

The chain recombines TRBV5-1 with TRBJ1-2; the D is unclear. This CDR3 comprises 14 residues. Between the trimmed V and J ends, which lost 0 bases and 4 bases, there was a span of 10 bases. The V gene's germline CDR1 is SGHRS and CDR2 YFSETQ. CDR3 nucleotide sequence: TGCGCCAGCAGCTTGGCTGGCCTAGGCTATGGCTACACCTTC. It specifies CASSLAGLGYGYTF.

The CDR3 bases are TGTGCCAGCAGCTTATTTCGCGAGCAGTACTTC. Translated: CASSLFREQYF. This rearrangement joins TRBV5-6 to TRBJ2-7; D is unclear. Trimming stripped 2 bases from V and 6 bases from J, with 6 bases between. The CDR3 is made up of 11 amino acids. Looked up from germline, CDR1 is SGHDT and CDR2 is YYEEEE.